These 5 T cell receptor beta chains originate from one sample sequenced in a study of blood T cell repertoires in COVID-19. Sequenced by immunoSEQ multiplex PCR; TCRdb stores in-frame clones only, minus some. The sample has 250,000 to 300,000 clones, 89% seen once. What was sequenced was PBMCs or T cells enriched from blood (not recorded which). The receptors were gathered from a woman aged 40-49 years who had recovered from COVID-19.

This clone was recorded once. The gene calls are TRBV2 and TRBJ2-1, with 7 nucleotides matching TRBD2. The ends lost 6 bases at V and 0 bases at J; junction bases unmatched: 11. The CDR3 covers 17 residues. CDR1 and CDR2 (germline): SNHLY, FYNNEI. The CDR3 sequence: CASRTTLASSSYNEQFF. Written as DNA, the CDR3 is TGTGCCAGCAGAACAACACTAGCGAGCAGCTCCTACAATGAGCAGTTCTTC.

This chain uses TRBV30 with TRBJ1-1, with 9 positions matching TRBD1. Germline CDR1 GTSNPN, CDR2 SVGIG (reference sequence). V shed 3 bases, J shed 1 base, and the junction held 3 bases outside the gene matches. This CDR3 has 14 residues. CDR3 loop: CAWSMTGGNTEAFF. CDR3 DNA: TGTGCCTGGAGCATGACAGGGGGGAACACTGAAGCTTTCTTT.

In DNA form, the CDR3 reads TGTGCCAGCAGCCCCGGGGGGGGTTACACCGGGGAGCTGTTTTTT. Translating gives CASSPGGGYTGELFF. The rearrangement uses TRBV7-9 and TRBJ2-2, with 8 nucleotides matching TRBD2. The CDR3 is 15 amino acids. V gave up 5 bases and J gave up 3 bases; unmatched junction bases: 5. In germline, CDR1 is SEHNR, CDR2 FQNEAQ (reference sequence).

V usage is TRBV12-3 or TRBV12-4 and J usage is TRBJ1-2, with unresolved D. The CDR3 length is 11 residues. V lost 4 bases, J lost 14 bases, and 14 bases lay in between. CDR3: CASSSLDGSTF. Here the CDR3 DNA reads TGTGCCAGCAGTTCCTTGGATGGGAGTACCTTC.

This clone was counted a single time. This chain connects TRBV5-8 to TRBJ2-3, with 9 nucleotides matching TRBD2. Germline loops: CDR1 SGHTS, CDR2 YDEGEE. The CDR3 sequence is 18 residues long. J lost 0 bases, V lost 7 bases, and 15 bases had no gene match. CDR3 sequence reads: CASPQEISGGPSTDTQYF. CDR3 sequence (DNA): TGTGCCAGCCCCCAAGAGATCAGCGGGGGGCCGAGCACAGATACGCAGTATTTT. The full variable domain, its missing parts supplied by reference TRBV5-8 and TRBJ2-3, is EAGVTQSPTHLIKTRGQQATLRCSPISGHTSVYWYQQALGLGLQFLLWYDEGEERNRGNFPPRFSGRQFPNYSSELNVNALELEDSALYLCASPQEISGGPSTDTQYFGPGTRLTVL.